This T cell receptor beta chain came from a study of T-cell reconstitution after alpha-beta-depleted transplantation in children. Study outcomes and limitations: High day-60 TCRbeta diversity in some patients came from surviving recipient T cells and thymic progenitors. Reportedly, only several hundred clones from non-depleted graft cells drove alpha-beta T-cell counts at about two months. Once a year had passed after transplant, T-cell counts and diversity came mostly from newly produced T cells.

TCRbeta library preparation incorporated unique molecular identifiers. From the PCR reads, TCRdb called clonotypes with MiXCR, one entry per CDR3 protein. The data hold roughly 200,000 distinct CDR3 sequences, with roughly 7.1% observed a single time. Trimming at V came to 4 bases and at J to 5 bases, leaving 15 bases not matched to a gene. The CDR3 length is 18 residues. Germline V gene data show CDR1 as SGHTA and CDR2 as FQGNSA. This clonotype appeared many times. The antigen is unknown. The sequencing used PBMCs, collected before TCRalphabeta/CD19-depleted stem cell transplant. The sequence came from a boy aged 2-9 years with acute lymphoblastic leukemia, due to receive a stem cell transplant. V and J are TRBV7-2 and TRBJ2-2; TRBD2 matches 8 bases. In DNA form, the CDR3 reads TGTGCCAGCAGCTCCCCAGGCGCGGGGGGCACGGTAACCGGGGAGCTGTTTTTT. This encodes CASSSPGAGGTVTGELFF.